The present T cell receptor beta chain was sequenced within a study of T cells after yellow fever vaccination. Using its own MiXCR run on the 5' RACE reads, TCRdb lists one record per CDR3 protein. The sample records around 350,000 distinct CDR3 sequences, roughly 6.2% being singletons. There are 13 residues in the CDR3. The V end was cut by 6 bases, the J end by 2 bases, with 7 bases between. The germline gives CDR1 LNHDA, CDR2 SQIVND (reference sequence). This clonotype was found a few times. As yet, its antigen is unknown. Study findings and constraints: Sorted repertoires could include abundant contaminating clonotypes from bulk cells. Weaker overall, the secondary response nonetheless peaked faster (day 5 versus 15).

This TCR derives from a man aged 25 to 45 who received the YFV17D yellow fever vaccine. The rearrangement links TRBV19 to TRBJ2-2; no definite D call. Sequenced material: PBMCs, taken 5 days after the yellow fever booster vaccination. This CDR3 reads CASRPANTGELFF. In nucleotides, the CDR3 is TGTGCCAGTAGGCCCGCTAACACCGGGGAGCTGTTTTTT.